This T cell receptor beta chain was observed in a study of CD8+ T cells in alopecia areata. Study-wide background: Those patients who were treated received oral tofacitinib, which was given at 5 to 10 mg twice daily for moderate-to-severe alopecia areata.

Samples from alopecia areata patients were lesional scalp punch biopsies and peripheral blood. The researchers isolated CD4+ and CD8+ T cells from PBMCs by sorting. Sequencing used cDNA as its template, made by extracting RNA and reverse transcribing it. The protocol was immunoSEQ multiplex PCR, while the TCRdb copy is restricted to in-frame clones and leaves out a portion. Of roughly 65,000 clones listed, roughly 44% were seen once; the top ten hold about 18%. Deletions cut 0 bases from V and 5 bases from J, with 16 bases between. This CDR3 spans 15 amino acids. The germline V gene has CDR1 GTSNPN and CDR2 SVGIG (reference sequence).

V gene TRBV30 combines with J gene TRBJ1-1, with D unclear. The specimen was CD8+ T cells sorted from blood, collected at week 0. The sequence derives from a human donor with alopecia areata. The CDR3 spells CAWSVRRDLGTEAFF. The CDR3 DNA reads TGTGCCTGGAGTGTACGTAGAGATCTGGGGACTGAAGCTTTCTTT.